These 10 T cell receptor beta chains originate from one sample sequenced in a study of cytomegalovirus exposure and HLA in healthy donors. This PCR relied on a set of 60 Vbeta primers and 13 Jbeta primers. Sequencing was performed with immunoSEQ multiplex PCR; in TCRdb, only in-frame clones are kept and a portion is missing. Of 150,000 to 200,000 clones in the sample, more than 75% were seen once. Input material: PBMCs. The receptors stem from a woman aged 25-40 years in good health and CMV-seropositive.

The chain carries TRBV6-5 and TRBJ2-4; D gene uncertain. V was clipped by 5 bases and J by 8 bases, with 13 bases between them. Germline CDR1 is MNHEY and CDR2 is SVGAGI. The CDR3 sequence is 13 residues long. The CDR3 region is CASSERNADIQYF. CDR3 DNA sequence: TGTGCCAGCAGTGAACGCAACGCAGACATTCAGTACTTC.

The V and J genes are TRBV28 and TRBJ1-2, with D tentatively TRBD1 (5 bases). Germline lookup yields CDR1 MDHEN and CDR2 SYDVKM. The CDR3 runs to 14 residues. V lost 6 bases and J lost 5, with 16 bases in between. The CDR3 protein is CASSALGAWYGYTF. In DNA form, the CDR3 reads TGTGCCAGCAGCGCCCTTGGGGCGTGGTATGGCTACACCTTC.

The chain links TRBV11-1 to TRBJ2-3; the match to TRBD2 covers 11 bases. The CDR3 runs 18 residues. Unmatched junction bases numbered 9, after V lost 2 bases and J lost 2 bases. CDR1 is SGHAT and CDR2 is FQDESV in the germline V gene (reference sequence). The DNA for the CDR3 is TGTGCCAGCAGCTTACATGTTACTAGCGGGGGAAACACAGATACGCAGTATTTT. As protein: CASSLHVTSGGNTDTQYF.

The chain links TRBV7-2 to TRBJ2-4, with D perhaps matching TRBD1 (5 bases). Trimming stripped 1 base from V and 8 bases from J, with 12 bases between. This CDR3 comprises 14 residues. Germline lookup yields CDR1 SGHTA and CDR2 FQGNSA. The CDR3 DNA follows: TGTGCCAGCAGCTTAGTGGGCAGGGAAGACATTCAGTACTTC. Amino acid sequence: CASSLVGREDIQYF.

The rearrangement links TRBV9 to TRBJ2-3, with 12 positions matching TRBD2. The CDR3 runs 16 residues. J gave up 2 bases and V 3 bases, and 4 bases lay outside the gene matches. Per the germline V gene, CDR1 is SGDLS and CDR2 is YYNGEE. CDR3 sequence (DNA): TGTGCCAGCAGCGCCGGACTAGCGGGACCCACAGATACGCAGTATTTT. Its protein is CASSAGLAGPTDTQYF.

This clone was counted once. CDR3 sequence (DNA): TGTGCCAGCAGCTCGCCAGACACGAATGAGCAGTTCTTC. This codes for CASSSPDTNEQFF. The chain employs TRBV5-4 and TRBJ2-1; D is undetermined. CDR3 length equals 13 residues. CDR1 and CDR2 from the germline V gene are SGHNT and YYREEE (reference sequence). V gave up 3 bases and J gave up 7 bases, with 11 bases separating them. Full variable domain (rest looked up from reference TRBV5-4 and TRBJ2-1): ETGVTQSPTHLIKTRGQQVTLRCSSQSGHNTVSWYQQALGQGPQFIFQYYREEENGRGNFPPRFSGLQFPNYSSELNVNALELDDSALYLCASSSPDTNEQFFGPGTRLTVL.

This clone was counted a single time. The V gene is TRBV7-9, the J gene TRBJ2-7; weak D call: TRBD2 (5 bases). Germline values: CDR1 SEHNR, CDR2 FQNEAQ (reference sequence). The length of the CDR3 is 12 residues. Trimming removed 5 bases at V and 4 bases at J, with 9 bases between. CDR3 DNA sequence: TGTGCCAGCAGCCCAGCGGAATACGAGCAGTACTTC. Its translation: CASSPAEYEQYF.

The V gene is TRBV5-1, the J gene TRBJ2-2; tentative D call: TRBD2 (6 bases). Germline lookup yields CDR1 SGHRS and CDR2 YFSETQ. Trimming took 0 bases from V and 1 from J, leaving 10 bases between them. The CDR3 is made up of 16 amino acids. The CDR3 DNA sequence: TGCGCCAGCAGCTTGGTGGAGGGTTGGAACACCGGGGAGCTGTTTTTT. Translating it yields CASSLVEGWNTGELFF.

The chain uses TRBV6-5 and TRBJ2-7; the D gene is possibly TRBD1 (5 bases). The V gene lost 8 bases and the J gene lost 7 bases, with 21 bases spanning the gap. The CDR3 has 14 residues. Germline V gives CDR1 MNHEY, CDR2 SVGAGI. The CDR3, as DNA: TGTGCCAGCCGAACCACCGAGGACGCAGGGGAGCAGTACTTC. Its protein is CASRTTEDAGEQYF.

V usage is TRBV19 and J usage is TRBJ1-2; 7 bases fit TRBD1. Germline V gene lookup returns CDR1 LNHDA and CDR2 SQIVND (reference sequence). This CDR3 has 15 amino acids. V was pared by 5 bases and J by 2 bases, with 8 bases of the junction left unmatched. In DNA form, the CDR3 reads TGTGCCAGTAGTGAACGACAGGGCCCAAACTATGGCTACACCTTC. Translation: CASSERQGPNYGYTF.